These 29 T cell receptor beta chains were all obtained from the same sample, sequenced in a study of cytomegalovirus exposure and HLA in healthy donors. PCR primers comprised 60 Vbeta and 13 Jbeta primers. The assay was immunoSEQ multiplex PCR, and TCRdb's table has in-frame clones only and misses some. The sample carries around 120,000 clones, 70% to 80% recorded once. The sequenced material came from PBMCs. All receptors come from a woman aged 40 to 55 in good health and CMV-seropositive.

The J gene is TRBJ1-1, the V gene TRBV7-9, with TRBD1 as a possible D gene (5 bases). CDR3 length: 12 residues. Germline V CDR1 and CDR2: SEHNR, FQNEAQ (reference sequence). The CDR3 bases are TGTTCCGTCGGGGGGGGAGGCACTGAAGCTTTCTTT. Translation: CSVGGGGTEAFF.

Comments on this clone: The junction departs from germline at one end; a sequencing error may be responsible. J is TRBJ1-2 and V is TRBV5-6; D unclear. This CDR3 has 13 residues. Germline assignment: CDR1 SGHDT and CDR2 YYEEEE. CDR3 sequence: CTSRPGENYGYTF. CDR3 DNA sequence: TGTACCAGCAGGCCGGGAGAAAACTATGGCTACACCTTC.

CDR3 in DNA: TGCGCCAGCAGCCCATACACGGGTGCCAATTCACCCCTCCACTTT. It translates to CASSPYTGANSPLHF. The rearrangement uses TRBV5-1 and TRBJ1-6; D gene unclear. Germline CDR1 is SGHRS and CDR2 is YFSETQ. There are 15 residues in the CDR3. V was clipped by 4 bases and J by 7 bases, with 15 bases between them.

A few counts support this clone. The chain uses TRBV30 and TRBJ2-2, with D tentatively TRBD1 (5 bases). Trimming removed 0 bases at V and 5 bases at J, with 13 bases between. This CDR3 comprises 15 residues. Germline assignment: CDR1 GTSNPN and CDR2 SVGIG (reference sequence). For the CDR3, the DNA is TGTGCCTGGAGTGTTATAGGGGTAGAGACCGGGGAGCTGTTTTTT. This encodes CAWSVIGVETGELFF.

The CDR3 region is CASSQATSSPTDTQYF. The CDR3 DNA follows: TGTGCCAGCAGCCAAGCGACTAGTAGCCCCACAGATACGCAGTATTTT. This chain uses TRBV4-2 with TRBJ2-3; tentative D call: TRBD2 (6 bases). CDR3 size: 16 residues. CDR1 is LGHNA, CDR2 YNFKEQ, per germline. V lost 1 base, J lost 2 bases, and 13 bases lay in between.

The chain employs TRBV6-5 and TRBJ1-5, with 8 nucleotides matching TRBD1. The J segment lost 3 bases and the V segment lost 6 bases, leaving 4 bases of the junction unmatched. CDR1 is MNHEY, CDR2 SVGAGI, per germline. The CDR3 sequence is 14 residues long. The CDR3 DNA sequence: TGTGCCAGCAGGCCGACAGGGGACAATCAGCCCCAGCATTTT. The encoded protein is CASRPTGDNQPQHF.

CDR3 residues: CASSVAVGPNEKLFF. CDR3 coding DNA: TGTGCCAGCAGCGTAGCGGTGGGGCCCAATGAAAAACTGTTTTTT. The V gene is TRBV9, the J gene TRBJ1-4; possible D gene TRBD1, 5 bases. Germline CDR1 is SGDLS and CDR2 is YYNGEE. The length of the CDR3 is 15 residues. Trimming removed 0 bases at V and 5 bases at J, with 11 bases between.

The chain recombines TRBV7-3 with TRBJ2-3; 8 nucleotides align to TRBD1. Germline lookup yields CDR1 SGHTA and CDR2 FQGTGA. There are 16 residues in the CDR3. V dropped 1 base and J dropped 1; count of bases not matched to a gene: 4. The CDR3 is CASSLIGQGGTDTQYF. The DNA of the CDR3 is TGTGCCAGCAGCTTAATCGGACAGGGCGGCACAGATACGCAGTATTTT.

The chain joins TRBV6-6 to TRBJ1-1; D might be TRBD1 (6 bases). The CDR3 contains 15 residues. Trimming left V 6 bases short and J 5 bases short, with 19 bases between. Per germline, CDR1 MNHNY and CDR2 SVGAGI (reference sequence). The CDR3 reads CASSRIQGPGTEAFF. The CDR3 coding sequence is TGTGCCAGCAGCCGAATCCAGGGGCCGGGTACTGAAGCTTTCTTT.

The V gene is TRBV30, the J gene TRBJ2-3, with a possible D match to TRBD1 (6 bases). Trimming shortened V by 3 bases and J by 2 bases, and 15 bases separated the two germline ends. The V gene's germline CDR1 is GTSNPN and CDR2 SVGIG (reference sequence). This CDR3 comprises 15 residues. CDR3 region: CAWRGDNCYTDTQYF. DNA for the CDR3: TGTGCCTGGAGGGGGGACAATTGCTACACAGATACGCAGTATTTT. Full variable domain (rest looked up from reference TRBV30 and TRBJ2-3): SQTIHQWPATLVQPVGSPLSLECTVEGTSNPNLYWYRQAAGRGLQLLFYSVGIGQISSEVPQNLSASRPQDRQFILSSKKLLLSDSGFYLCAWRGDNCYTDTQYFGPGTRLTVL.

V and J are TRBV6-1 and TRBJ2-5; the match to TRBD1 covers 11 bases. The trim removed 4 bases at V and 5 bases at J, leaving 6 bases unmatched. Germline CDR1 is MNHNS and CDR2 is SASEGT. The CDR3 is 15 amino acids. CDR3 DNA: TGTGCCAGCAGTGGTGGACAGGGGGCTAGGGAGACCCAGTACTTC. As protein: CASSGGQGARETQYF.

This clone was observed a few times. V gene TRBV27 combines with J gene TRBJ1-2, with D perhaps matching TRBD1 (5 bases). CDR1 and CDR2 from the germline V gene are MNHEY and SMNVEV (reference sequence). The CDR3 contains 13 residues. The V end lost 6 bases, the J end lost 10 bases, and 18 bases lay between the germline ends. CDR3 in amino acids: CASRLGSSTAYTF. Written as DNA, the CDR3 is TGTGCCAGCAGATTGGGGTCGTCGACAGCCTACACCTTC.

This clone was seen a handful of times. The chain is built from TRBV4-1 and TRBJ2-1, with TRBD1 identical over 8 bases. Germline V gene data show CDR1 as MGHRA and CDR2 as YSYEKL. The trim removed 2 bases at V and 6 bases at J, leaving 3 bases unmatched. This CDR3 is 14 amino acids long. CDR3 protein: CASSQPTGGNEQFF. CDR3 DNA: TGCGCCAGCAGCCAACCCACAGGGGGCAATGAGCAGTTCTTC.

The rearrangement links TRBV9 to TRBJ1-2; perhaps TRBD1 as D (5 bases). Germline lookup yields CDR1 SGDLS and CDR2 YYNGEE. The V gene lost 0 bases and the J gene lost 1 base, with 10 bases spanning the gap. CDR3 length: 15 amino acids. CDR3 sequence reads: CASSVVDSFNYGYTF. In nucleotides, the CDR3 is TGTGCCAGCAGCGTAGTTGACAGCTTTAACTATGGCTACACCTTC.

This clone appeared once. V is TRBV6-1 and J is TRBJ2-7; D perhaps matches TRBD2 (6 bases). The V end lost 6 bases, the J end lost 2 bases, and 14 bases lay between the germline ends. The CDR3 loop spans 14 amino acids. The germline CDR1 and CDR2 sequences are MNHNS and SASEGT. This CDR3 is CASSPRDSTYEQYF. The CDR3 DNA sequence: TGTGCCAGCAGCCCCCGGGACTCCACCTACGAGCAGTACTTC.

The rearrangement uses TRBV7-8 and TRBJ2-5, with D possibly matching TRBD2 (6 bases). Matching the DNA end better, TRBJ2-7 makes the J call doubtful. CDR1 is SGHVS and CDR2 is FQNEAQ in the germline V gene. This CDR3 is 14 amino acids long. The CDR3 nucleotides are TGTGCCAGCAGCGCTGGGGGACTTTACTACGAGCAGTACTTC. Protein sequence: CASSAGGLYYEQYF.

The genes are TRBV5-1 and TRBJ2-5, with D possibly being TRBD2 (5 bases). The CDR3 extends over 14 amino acids. V lost 0 bases to trimming and J lost 5 bases, with 11 bases between them. CDR1 is SGHRS, CDR2 YFSETQ, per germline. The CDR3 region has the DNA TGCGCCAGCAGCTTGGGGACTCTGGGGGAGACCCAGTACTTC. Its translation is CASSLGTLGETQYF.

The V call is TRBV5-1, the J call TRBJ2-1, with 15 bases matching TRBD2. From germline, CDR1 is SGHRS and CDR2 YFSETQ. The ends lost 4 bases at V and 8 bases at J; junction bases unmatched: 13. CDR3 length: 18 residues. CDR3: CASSPRPSGTSGGHEQFF. CDR3 DNA sequence: TGCGCCAGCAGCCCCCGGCCAAGCGGGACTAGCGGGGGGCATGAGCAGTTCTTC. Supplemented by reference TRBV5-1 and TRBJ2-1, the full variable domain reads KAGVTQTPRYLIKTRGQQVTLSCSPISGHRSVSWYQQTPGQGLQFLFEYFSETQRNKGNFPGRFSGRQFSNSRSEMNVSTLELGDSALYLCASSPRPSGTSGGHEQFFGPGTRLTVL.

The chain couples TRBV4-1 to TRBJ2-7; 10 nucleotides line up with TRBD2. The CDR3 loop spans 16 amino acids. Trimming removed 2 bases from V and 6 bases from J; junction bases left unmatched: 10. Per germline, CDR1 MGHRA and CDR2 YSYEKL. CDR3 residues: CASSQPGASGSSEQYF. CDR3 bases: TGCGCCAGCAGCCAACCTGGGGCTAGCGGGAGTTCCGAGCAGTACTTC.

The chain is built from TRBV1 and TRBJ2-7; the table calls TRBD2, which could not be checked here. TRBV1 is a pseudogene. The CDR3 runs 19 residues. The CDR3 loop reads CTSSQVILAGSHPIRGQYF. The CDR3 DNA sequence: TGCACCAGCAGCCAAGTAATACTAGCGGGGAGTCATCCAATACGAGGGCAGTACTTC.

The chain employs TRBV7-9 and TRBJ2-1; TRBD2 agrees at 10 bases. V lost 1 base to trimming and J lost 5 bases; unmatched junction nucleotides: 2. Germline-derived CDR1 and CDR2 are SEHNR and FQNEAQ (reference sequence). The CDR3 contains 15 residues. CDR3 loop: CASSLGAGGDNEQFF. DNA for the CDR3: TGTGCCAGCAGCTTAGGAGCGGGAGGGGACAATGAGCAGTTCTTC.

This clone was seen only once. This chain joins TRBV9 and TRBJ1-1; a possible D gene is TRBD1 (5 bases). The germline V gene encodes CDR1 SGDLS and CDR2 YYNGEE. V was trimmed by 0 bases and J by 7 bases, leaving 13 bases between them. The length of the CDR3 is 14 residues. CDR3 DNA sequence: TGTGCCAGCAGCGTAGACAGCAATAGGGGTGAAGCTTTCTTT. This translates into CASSVDSNRGEAFF.

The chain uses TRBV5-6 and TRBJ1-2; D is perhaps TRBD1 (5 bases). Germline V gene lookup returns CDR1 SGHDT and CDR2 YYEEEE. The CDR3 sequence is 15 residues long. The V end was cut by 2 bases, the J end by 4 bases, with 15 bases between. CDR3 sequence: CASSFWTRNFYGYTF. The CDR3 DNA sequence: TGTGCCAGCAGCTTCTGGACAAGGAACTTCTATGGCTACACCTTC. The variable domain in full, completed from reference TRBV5-6 and TRBJ1-2, reads DAGVTQSPTHLIKTRGQQVTLRCSPKSGHDTVSWYQQALGQGPQFIFQYYEEEERQRGNFPDRFSGHQFPNYSSELNVNALLLGDSALYLCASSFWTRNFYGYTFGSGTRLTVV.

V and J are TRBV10-3 and TRBJ1-6, with D maybe TRBD1 (6 bases). CDR1 and CDR2 (germline): ENHRY, SYGVKD. The CDR3 consists of 16 residues. Deletions cut 5 bases from V and 9 bases from J, with 20 bases between. Written as DNA, the CDR3 is TGTGCCATCAGTCTCGCCCCATCAGGGGCGGGTTCACCCCTCCACTTT. It is translated as CAISLAPSGAGSPLHF.

The V call is TRBV5-1, the J call TRBJ2-5; 11 bases are shared with TRBD2. V lost 4 bases, J lost 5 bases, and 7 bases stayed unmatched. The CDR3 has 15 residues. The germline gives CDR1 SGHRS, CDR2 YFSETQ. The DNA for the CDR3 is TGCGCCAGCAGCCAAACTAGCGGGGGCGGTGAGACCCAGTACTTC. This gives the protein CASSQTSGGGETQYF.

The V gene is TRBV11-2, the J gene TRBJ2-1; TRBD2 matches 9 bases. V was pared by 4 bases and J by 3 bases, with 10 bases of the junction left unmatched. Germline CDR1 and CDR2: SGHAT and FQNNGV. This CDR3 has 17 amino acids. The CDR3 nucleotides read TGTGCCAGCAGCTCCACGCAAGCGGGGGGATACTACAATGAGCAGTTCTTC. It codes for CASSSTQAGGYYNEQFF.

The chain joins TRBV30 to TRBJ2-5; D remains ambiguous. The CDR3 sequence is 14 residues long. Deletions cut 0 bases from V and 4 bases from J, with 12 bases between. Germline V lookup: CDR1 GTSNPN, CDR2 SVGIG (reference sequence). The CDR3 nucleotides are TGTGCCTGGAGTGTAGGTGGCCAGGTAGAGACCCAGTACTTC. It encodes CAWSVGGQVETQYF.

The chain joins TRBV4-1 to TRBJ2-1, with D perhaps TRBD1 (6 bases). The CDR3 has 15 residues. The V end was cut by 2 bases, the J end by 9 bases, with 17 bases between. Germline V CDR1 and CDR2: MGHRA, YSYEKL. CDR3 DNA sequence: TGCGCCAGCAGCCAACTAGGGGGAGTCGTAGGTGAGCAGTTCTTC. Amino acids: CASSQLGGVVGEQFF.

V usage is TRBV5-1 and J usage is TRBJ1-6; TRBD1 matches 8 bases. Germline-derived CDR1 and CDR2 are SGHRS and YFSETQ. The CDR3 covers 18 residues. With 2 bases clipped from V and 7 bases from J, the junction kept 14 bases outside the gene matches. The CDR3, as DNA: TGCGCCAGCAGCTTCTTCTCGTCAGGACAGGGAATAAATTCACCCCTCCACTTT. It yields the protein CASSFFSSGQGINSPLHF.